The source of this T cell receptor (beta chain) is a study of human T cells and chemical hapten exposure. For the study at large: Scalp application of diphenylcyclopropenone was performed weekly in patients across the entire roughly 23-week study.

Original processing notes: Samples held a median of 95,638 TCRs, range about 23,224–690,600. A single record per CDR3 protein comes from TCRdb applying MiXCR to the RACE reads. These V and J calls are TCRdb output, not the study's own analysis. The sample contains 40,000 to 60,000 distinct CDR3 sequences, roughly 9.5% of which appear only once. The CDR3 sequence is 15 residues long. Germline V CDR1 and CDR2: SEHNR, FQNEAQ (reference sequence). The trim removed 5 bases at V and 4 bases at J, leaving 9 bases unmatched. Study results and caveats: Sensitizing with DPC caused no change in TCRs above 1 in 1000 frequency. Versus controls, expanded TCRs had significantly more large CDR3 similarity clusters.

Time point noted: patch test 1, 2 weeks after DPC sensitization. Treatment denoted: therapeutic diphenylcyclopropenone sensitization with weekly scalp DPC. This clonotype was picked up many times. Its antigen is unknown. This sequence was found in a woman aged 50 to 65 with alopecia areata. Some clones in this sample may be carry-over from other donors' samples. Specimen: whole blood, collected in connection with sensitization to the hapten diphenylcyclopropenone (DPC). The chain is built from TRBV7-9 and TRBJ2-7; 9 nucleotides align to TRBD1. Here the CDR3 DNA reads TGTGCCAGCAGCGCGTCGGGACAGGGTAATTACGAGCAGTACTTC. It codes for CASSASGQGNYEQYF.